These 30 T cell receptor beta chains were all obtained from the same sample, sequenced in a study of T cell repertoires in cytomegalovirus infection. Which antigens these TCRs recognize remains unknown. In TCRdb, the reads were re-called with MiXCR into one record per CDR3 protein. The sample yields tens of thousands of distinct CDR3 sequences, more than 20% seen once. Sequencing used CD8+ T cells from cultured PBMCs, obtained from culture after CMV antigen stimulation. The origin of the receptors is a human donor in good health (CMV status not recorded). Some clones in this sample may be carry-over from other donors' samples.

This clonotype was seen a few times. The chain couples TRBV7-2 to TRBJ1-2; D is unresolved. Trimming removed 6 bases from V and 4 bases from J, with 6 bases in between. CDR1 is SGHTA, CDR2 FQGNSA, per germline. This CDR3 comprises 11 residues. CDR3 coding DNA: TGTGCCAGCAGTCCAAGCTATGGCTACACCTTC. Translating it yields CASSPSYGYTF. The whole variable domain, remainder taken from reference TRBV7-2 and TRBJ1-2, is GAGVSQSPSNKVTEKGKDVELRCDPISGHTALYWYRQSLGQGLEFLIYFQGNSAPDKSGLPSDRFSAERTGGSVSTLTIQRTQQEDSAVYLCASSPSYGYTFGSGTRLTVV.

V is TRBV20-1 and J is TRBJ2-5; D is unclear. CDR3 length: 15 residues. CDR1 and CDR2 from the germline V gene are DFQATT and SNEGSKA (reference sequence). Trimming pared 0 bases from V and 5 bases from J, leaving 16 bases between. The CDR3 loop reads CSARDRGIPRETQYF. DNA of the CDR3: TGCAGTGCTAGAGATCGTGGGATCCCAAGGGAGACCCAGTACTTC.

The chain combines TRBV27 with TRBJ1-5; D is unclear. There are 14 residues in the CDR3. V shed 5 bases and J shed 1 base, with 9 bases lying between them. Germline V lookup: CDR1 MNHEY, CDR2 SMNVEV (reference sequence). CDR3 sequence (DNA): TGTGCCAGCAGTCCGGGGAGAAGCAATCAGCCCCAGCATTTT. It translates to CASSPGRSNQPQHF.

This clonotype was seen more than once but under ten times. V and J are TRBV3-1 and TRBJ2-3; D is tentatively TRBD1 or TRBD2 (6 bases each). Germline V gives CDR1 LGHDT, CDR2 YNNKEL (reference sequence). Trimming stripped 0 bases from V and 4 bases from J, with 14 bases between. The CDR3 length is 16 residues. The CDR3 nucleotides read TGTGCCAGCAGCCAAGATGGGGGGCAGGGATCAGATACGCAGTATTTT. Translation: CASSQDGGQGSDTQYF.

The rearrangement links TRBV7-8 to TRBJ2-1; TRBD2 aligns across 7 bases. V was pared by 1 base and J by 2 bases, with 8 bases of the junction left unmatched. This CDR3 contains 17 residues. CDR1 and CDR2 from the germline V gene are SGHVS and FQNEAQ. CDR3 coding DNA: TGTGCCAGCAGCTTAGATCTCGGCAGCGGGGCCTACAATGAGCAGTTCTTC. This sequence encodes CASSLDLGSGAYNEQFF.

This clonotype was counted only a few times. V is TRBV7-2 and J is TRBJ2-3, with 9 positions matching TRBD1. This CDR3 spans 15 amino acids. V dropped 2 bases and J dropped 6; count of bases not matched to a gene: 6. The germline V gene encodes CDR1 SGHTA and CDR2 FQGNSA. This CDR3 is CASSLRDRVPDTQYF. CDR3 in DNA: TGTGCCAGCAGCTTAAGGGACAGGGTACCCGATACGCAGTATTTT.

This clonotype was seen ten or more times. The rearrangement joins TRBV5-6 to TRBJ2-1, with 9 bases matching TRBD2. The V segment lost 0 bases and the J segment 2 bases; nucleotides outside the gene matches: 6. The CDR3 has 17 amino acids. The germline CDR1 and CDR2 sequences are SGHDT and YYEEEE. The CDR3: CASSLGGLAGTYNEQFF. In DNA, the CDR3 is TGTGCCAGCAGCTTGGGAGGGCTAGCGGGGACCTACAATGAGCAGTTCTTC.

This clonotype showed up just once. This rearrangement joins TRBV7-6 to TRBJ2-1; maybe TRBD2 (6 bases). In germline, CDR1 is SGHVS, CDR2 FNYEAQ. The CDR3 totals 17 residues. V was clipped by 5 bases and J by 0 bases, with 17 bases between them. CDR3: CASSLQSEGSSYNEQFF. Here the CDR3 DNA reads TGTGCCAGCAGCCTACAGTCGGAGGGGAGCTCCTACAATGAGCAGTTCTTC. The entire variable domain, with the rest obtained from reference TRBV7-6 and TRBJ2-1, is as follows: GAGVSQSPRYKVTKRGQDVALRCDPISGHVSLYWYRQALGQGPEFLTYFNYEAQQDKSGLPNDRFSAERPEGSISTLTIQRTEQRDSAMYRCASSLQSEGSSYNEQFFGPGTRLTVL.

This sequence joins TRBV7-2 and TRBJ1-2, with a weak D call TRBD1 (5 bases). The CDR3 runs 14 residues. V gave up 5 bases and J gave up 7 bases, with 17 bases separating them. In germline, CDR1 is SGHTA, CDR2 FQGNSA. The DNA of the CDR3 is TGTGCCAGCAGCCCCCGAAACTTGGGGCTTGGCTACACCTTC. Translating it yields CASSPRNLGLGYTF.

This clonotype was seen a handful of times. The chain couples TRBV7-2 to TRBJ1-6, with 9 bases identical to TRBD1. Germline CDR1 and CDR2: SGHTA and FQGNSA. This CDR3 is built from 13 residues. J lost 9 bases, V lost 5 bases, and 2 bases had no gene match. CDR3 loop: CASSGTGSSPLHF. The CDR3 DNA reads TGTGCCAGCAGCGGGACAGGGAGTTCACCCCTCCACTTT.

The sample holds many counts of this clonotype. The chain links TRBV7-8 to TRBJ1-1; 8 bases match TRBD1. V lost 5 bases, J lost 0 bases, and 8 bases stayed unmatched. The V gene's germline CDR1 is SGHVS and CDR2 FQNEAQ. This CDR3 comprises 16 residues. The CDR3: CASSKISGQVNTEAFF. The CDR3 DNA follows: TGTGCCAGCAGCAAGATATCGGGACAGGTGAACACTGAAGCTTTCTTT.

In its sample, this clonotype was seen a few times. The J gene is TRBJ1-5, the V gene TRBV7-3; weak D call: TRBD1 (5 bases). The CDR3 is made up of 13 amino acids. The germline V and J ends were trimmed by 1 base and 5 bases, with 6 bases remaining between them. CDR1 and CDR2 (germline): SGHTA, FQGTGA. The CDR3 DNA reads as TGTGCCAGCAGCTTAAAAGGGGATCAGCCCCAGCATTTT. Its translation is CASSLKGDQPQHF.

The sample holds a few counts of this clonotype. The genes are TRBV7-9 and TRBJ2-7; the match to TRBD1 covers 11 bases. The CDR3 loop spans 14 amino acids. CDR1 and CDR2 from the germline V gene are SEHNR and FQNEAQ (reference sequence). V shed 5 bases, J shed 6 bases, and the junction held 6 bases outside the gene matches. CDR3 sequence reads: CASSGGDRGTEQYF. For the CDR3, the DNA is TGTGCCAGCAGCGGCGGGGACAGGGGGACCGAGCAGTACTTC.

Only a few counts were recorded for this clonotype. The chain employs TRBV5-4 and TRBJ2-3; a possible D gene is TRBD1 (6 bases). The germline V gene encodes CDR1 SGHNT and CDR2 YYREEE (reference sequence). This CDR3 region has 15 residues. Trimming shortened V by 4 bases and J by 0 bases, and 12 bases separated the two germline ends. CDR3 bases: TGTGCCAGCAGCCCCGGACAGTTTAGCACAGATACGCAGTATTTT. This gives the protein CASSPGQFSTDTQYF. Full variable domain (outside the CDR3, taken from reference TRBV5-4 and TRBJ2-3): ETGVTQSPTHLIKTRGQQVTLRCSSQSGHNTVSWYQQALGQGPQFIFQYYREEENGRGNFPPRFSGLQFPNYSSELNVNALELDDSALYLCASSPGQFSTDTQYFGPGTRLTVL.

This clonotype came up a few times. The rearrangement joins TRBV7-2 to TRBJ2-7; D may be TRBD1 or TRBD2 (7 bases each). Germline V gene lookup returns CDR1 SGHTA and CDR2 FQGNSA. V was trimmed by 3 bases and J by 4 bases, leaving 16 bases between them. This CDR3 has 15 residues. The CDR3 loop reads CASSLGGGDGYEQYF. The CDR3 bases are TGTGCCAGCAGCTTGGGAGGGGGCGATGGGTACGAGCAGTACTTC.

In this sample, this clonotype turned up many times. The gene calls are TRBV4-1 and TRBJ1-1; D is undetermined. Trimming cost V 1 base and J 0 bases, with 9 bases left between them. Germline V CDR1 and CDR2: MGHRA, YSYEKL. This CDR3 has 15 amino acids. The CDR3 bases are TGCGCCAGCAGCCAAGGTCCGGGGTTGAACACTGAAGCTTTCTTT. Protein sequence: CASSQGPGLNTEAFF.

This clonotype showed up just a few times. The chain is built from TRBV7-9 and TRBJ1-6; TRBD1 aligns across 8 bases. J lost 1 base, V lost 5 bases, and 13 bases had no gene match. The CDR3 consists of 19 residues. Germline CDR1 SEHNR, CDR2 FQNEAQ (reference sequence). DNA of the CDR3: TGTGCCAGCAGCCCAGAAAGACAGGGGCCGGGATCCTATAATTCACCCCTCCACTTT. This gives the protein CASSPERQGPGSYNSPLHF.

This clonotype showed up just a few times. This rearrangement joins TRBV7-8 to TRBJ1-6, with D possibly TRBD1 on 6 matching bases. V lost 6 bases to trimming and J lost 7 bases, with 16 bases between them. Germline-derived CDR1 and CDR2 are SGHVS and FQNEAQ. This CDR3 is built from 15 residues. The CDR3 DNA follows: TGTGCCAGCAGACCAGATCAGGGGAAAAATTCACCCCTCCACTTT. Residues: CASRPDQGKNSPLHF.

The V and J genes are TRBV7-2 and TRBJ1-2; D not resolved. Trimming took off 3 bases at V and 0 bases at J, with 17 bases between the two ends. The CDR3 has 17 residues. CDR1 is SGHTA and CDR2 is FQGNSA in the germline V gene. The CDR3 region is CASSLGWIHDANYGYTF. The CDR3 nucleotides are TGTGCCAGCAGCTTGGGCTGGATACACGACGCTAACTATGGCTACACCTTC.

V is TRBV25-1 and J is TRBJ1-1; the D gene is possibly TRBD1 (6 bases). The CDR3 spans 15 residues. From germline, CDR1 is MGHDK and CDR2 SYGVNS. Trimming stripped 5 bases from V and 0 bases from J, with 13 bases between. The CDR3 protein is CASSTTGNLNTEAFF. Here the CDR3 DNA reads TGTGCCAGCAGTACAACAGGGAACTTGAACACTGAAGCTTTCTTT.

The chain has TRBV12-3 or TRBV12-4 and TRBJ2-7; D uncertain. Trimming left V 2 bases short and J 1 base short, with 6 bases between. This CDR3 contains 13 residues. CDR3 loop: CASSLYISYEQYF. CDR3 sequence (DNA): TGTGCCAGCAGTTTATACATTTCCTACGAGCAGTACTTC.

This clonotype appeared a few times. V usage is TRBV4-3 and J usage is TRBJ2-3; 8 bases agree with TRBD1. CDR3 length: 17 amino acids. The germline gives CDR1 LGHNA, CDR2 YSLEER. Germline trimming cut 0 bases from V and 6 bases from J; bases unmatched to any gene: 11. In nucleotides, the CDR3 is TGCGCCAGCAGCCAAGAAGGTTGGCAGGGGGCGTGGGATACGCAGTATTTT. Translation gives CASSQEGWQGAWDTQYF.

This clonotype was found a few times. The genes are TRBV6-6 and TRBJ2-1; D possibly corresponds to TRBD1 (5 bases). This CDR3 has 16 residues. The germline V and J ends were trimmed by 2 bases and 3 bases, with 14 bases remaining between them. Germline CDR1 and CDR2: MNHNY and SVGAGI (reference sequence). This chain's CDR3 is CASSYSREVDYNEQFF. In DNA, the CDR3 is TGTGCCAGCAGTTACAGCAGGGAAGTTGACTACAATGAGCAGTTCTTC.

This clonotype was seen at least ten times. This chain connects TRBV12-3 or TRBV12-4 to TRBJ1-1; D perhaps matches TRBD1 (5 bases). V lost 6 bases and J 10 bases, leaving 21 bases between the germline ends. This CDR3 contains 14 residues. The CDR3 nucleotides are TGTGCCAGCAGGCTAAAAGGGGCCGCCCTGGGAGCTTTCTTT. Translated: CASRLKGAALGAFF.

The chain carries TRBV7-8 and TRBJ1-5; D remains ambiguous. The V gene lost 5 bases and the J gene lost 1 base, with 18 bases spanning the gap. CDR1 SGHVS and CDR2 FQNEAQ come from the germline V gene. The CDR3 loop spans 17 amino acids. The CDR3 reads CASSPRAPSGSNQPQHF. The CDR3 DNA sequence: TGTGCCAGCAGCCCTCGGGCTCCGTCGGGCAGCAATCAGCCCCAGCATTTT.

In nucleotides, the CDR3 is TGTGCCAGCAGTGCCGGGACGTCCTACAATGAGCAGTTCTTC. Translation gives CASSAGTSYNEQFF. The V and J genes are TRBV12-3 or TRBV12-4 and TRBJ2-1; D may be TRBD1 or TRBD2 (5 bases each). The germline V and J ends were trimmed by 5 bases and 1 base, with 9 bases remaining between them. This CDR3 has 14 residues.

This clonotype showed up just a few times. V usage is TRBV2 and J usage is TRBJ2-3, with TRBD2 matching 9 bases. J lost 7 bases, V lost 6 bases, and 8 bases had no gene match. The CDR3 runs to 14 residues. CDR1 and CDR2 from the germline V gene are SNHLY and FYNNEI. The CDR3 nucleotides read TGTGCCAGCAGGCCGGGACTAGCTTTGAATACGCAGTATTTT. This gives the protein CASRPGLALNTQYF.

This chain links TRBV7-8 with TRBJ2-3, with D hard to call. Per the germline V gene, CDR1 is SGHVS and CDR2 is FQNEAQ. The CDR3 is 13 residues long. V was pared by 3 bases and J by 4 bases, with 8 bases between. The CDR3 spells CASSFERSDTQYF. CDR3 DNA: TGTGCCAGCAGCTTTGAGAGGTCAGATACGCAGTATTTT.

The chain couples TRBV7-8 to TRBJ1-6, with a weak D call TRBD1 (5 bases). CDR1 is SGHVS and CDR2 is FQNEAQ in the germline V gene. CDR3 size: 16 residues. V lost 1 base, J lost 8 bases, and 15 bases lay in between. The CDR3 reads CASSLGAGQKDSPLHF. The CDR3 coding sequence is TGTGCCAGCAGCTTAGGGGCGGGGCAGAAGGATTCACCCCTCCACTTT.

This clonotype has ten or more counts. This chain uses TRBV5-6 with TRBJ1-1; 9 bases are shared with TRBD1. V shed 1 base and J 4 bases; nucleotides not matched to a gene: 5. The CDR3 has 15 residues. Germline V CDR1 and CDR2: SGHDT, YYEEEE. The CDR3 DNA reads as TGTGCCAGCAGCTTGACGACAGGGGGGAGCACTGAAGCTTTCTTT. Translation gives CASSLTTGGSTEAFF.